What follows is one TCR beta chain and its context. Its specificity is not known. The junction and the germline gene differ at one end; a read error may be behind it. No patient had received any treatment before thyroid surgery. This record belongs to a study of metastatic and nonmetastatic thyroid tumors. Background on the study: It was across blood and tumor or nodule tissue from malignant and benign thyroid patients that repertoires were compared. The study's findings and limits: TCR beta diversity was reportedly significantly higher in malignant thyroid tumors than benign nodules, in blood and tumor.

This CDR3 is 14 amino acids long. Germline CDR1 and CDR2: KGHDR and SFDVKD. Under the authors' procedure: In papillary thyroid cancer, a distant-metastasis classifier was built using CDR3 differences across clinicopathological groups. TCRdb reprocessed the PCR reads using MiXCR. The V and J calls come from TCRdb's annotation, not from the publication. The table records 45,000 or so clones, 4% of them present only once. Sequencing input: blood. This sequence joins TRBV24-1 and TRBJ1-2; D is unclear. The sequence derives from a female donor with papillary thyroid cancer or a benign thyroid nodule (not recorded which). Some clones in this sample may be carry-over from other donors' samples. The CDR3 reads CVTSEPDKAYGYTF. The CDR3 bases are TGTGTCACCAGTGAACCCGACAAGGCGTATGGCTACACCTTC.